The present TCR beta chain was sequenced within a study of patients and donors after allogeneic stem cell transplantation. MiXCR, run by TCRdb on the RT-PCR reads, gives a single entry per CDR3 protein. Of about 6,500 distinct CDR3 sequences in the sample, about an eighth are singletons; the top ten hold about half. Sequenced input: blood, either unsorted or a sorted T cell fraction (not recorded which). This receptor was obtained from a human donor who was either an allogeneic HSCT recipient or a stem cell or donor lymphocyte infusion donor (not recorded which). It is not recorded whose cells these are; they may come from a transplant donor.

The CDR3: CAISAATNTGELFF. The CDR3, as DNA: TGTGCCATCAGTGCGGCAACGAACACCGGGGAGCTGTTTTTT. The chain couples TRBV10-3 to TRBJ2-2; D remains ambiguous. Germline V gene lookup returns CDR1 ENHRY and CDR2 SYGVKD. V lost 4 bases and J lost 0, with 6 bases in between. This CDR3 region has 14 residues.